This TCR beta chain stems from a study of T cells in Graves' hyperthyroidism and ophthalmopathy. There were TCR beta CDR3 regions amplified from RNA transcripts. TCR CDR3 underwent first-round RT-PCR with the HTBI primer set. TCRdb passed the multiplex PCR reads through MiXCR, listing each CDR3 protein once. Here the sample spans 35,000 or so distinct CDR3 sequences, roughly 50% being singletons. Any patient presenting with uncontrolled infection, other autoimmune disease, pregnancy or lactation was left out. Together with thyroid ultrasound, orbital computed tomography, serum thyroxine and TRAb, clinical symptoms were used for diagnoses. The study's findings and limits: Ophthalmopathy was identified by the model a median around 6.3 months ahead of onset. Ophthalmopathy was separated from stable hyperthyroidism by a 13 V-J model.

Germline lookup yields CDR1 SGHRS and CDR2 YFSETQ. Trimming removed 0 bases at V and 4 bases at J, with 5 bases between. The CDR3 loop spans 12 amino acids. This clonotype was seen repeatedly, ten times or more. What it recognizes is unknown. This receptor was taken from a middle-aged man with Graves' ophthalmopathy. The V and J genes are TRBV5-1 and TRBJ2-7, with unresolved D. Specimen: blood. CDR3 region: CASSLGQYEQYF. CDR3 in DNA: TGCGCCAGCAGCTTGGGTCAGTACGAGCAGTACTTC.